This TCR beta chain was captured in a study of T-cell memory formation after mild COVID-19. This clonotype turned up a few times. Constant-segment primers served in 5'RACE that generated TCR alpha and TCR beta cDNA libraries bearing sample barcodes and UMIs. TCRdb independently ran MiXCR on the 5' RACE reads; one entry per CDR3 protein. The data hold fewer than 700,000 distinct CDR3 sequences, with approximately 21% observed a single time. Germline loops: CDR1 LGHDT, CDR2 YNNKEL (reference sequence). CDR3 size: 17 residues. V gave up 0 bases and J gave up 4 bases, with 16 bases separating them. The sequenced sample was PBMCs or a T cell subset sorted from them (not recorded which). This rearrangement joins TRBV3-1 to TRBJ1-5; D might be TRBD1 (5 bases). The sequence came from an adult woman who had mild COVID-19 (a few samples of this study predate the infection). Cell type and time point are not known. The DNA of the CDR3 is TGTGCCAGCAGCCAAGACCTGGACATTACGCCGAATCAGCCCCAGCATTTT. Translating it yields CASSQDLDITPNQPQHF. Supplemented by reference TRBV3-1 and TRBJ1-5, the full variable domain reads DTAVSQTPKYLVTQMGNDKSIKCEQNLGHDTMYWYKQDSKKFLKIMFSYNNKELIINETVPNRFSPKSPDKAHLNLHINSLELGDSAVYFCASSQDLDITPNQPQHFGDGTRLSIL.